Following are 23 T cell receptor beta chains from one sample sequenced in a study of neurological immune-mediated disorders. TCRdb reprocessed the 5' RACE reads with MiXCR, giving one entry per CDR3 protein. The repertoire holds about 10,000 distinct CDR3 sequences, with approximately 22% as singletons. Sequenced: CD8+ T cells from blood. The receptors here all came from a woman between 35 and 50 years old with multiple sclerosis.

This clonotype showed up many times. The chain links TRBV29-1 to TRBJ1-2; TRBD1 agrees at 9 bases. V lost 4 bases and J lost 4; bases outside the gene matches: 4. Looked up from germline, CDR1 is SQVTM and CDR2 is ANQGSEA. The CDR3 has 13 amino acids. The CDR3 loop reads CSVATGGGYGYTF. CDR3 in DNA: TGCAGCGTTGCTACAGGGGGCGGCTATGGCTACACCTTC.

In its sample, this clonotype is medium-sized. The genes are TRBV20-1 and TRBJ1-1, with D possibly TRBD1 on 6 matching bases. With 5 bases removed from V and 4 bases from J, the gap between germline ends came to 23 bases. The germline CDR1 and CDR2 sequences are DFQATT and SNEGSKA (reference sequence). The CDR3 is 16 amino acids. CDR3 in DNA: TGCAGTGCTGCGAGCCCCGGGACACCCCGGGGCACTGAAGCTTTCTTT. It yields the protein CSAASPGTPRGTEAFF.

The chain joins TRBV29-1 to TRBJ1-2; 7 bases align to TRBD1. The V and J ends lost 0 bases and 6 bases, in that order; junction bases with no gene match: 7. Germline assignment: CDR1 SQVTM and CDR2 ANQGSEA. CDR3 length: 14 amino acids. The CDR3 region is CSVEDLDRSDGYTF. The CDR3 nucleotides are TGCAGCGTTGAAGATCTGGACAGGAGCGATGGCTACACCTTC. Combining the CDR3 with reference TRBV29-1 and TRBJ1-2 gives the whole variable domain SAVISQKPSRDICQRGTSLTIQCQVDSQVTMMFWYRQQPGQSLTLIATANQGSEATYESGFVIDKFPISRPNLTFSTLTVSNMSPEDSSIYLCSVEDLDRSDGYTFGSGTRLTVV.

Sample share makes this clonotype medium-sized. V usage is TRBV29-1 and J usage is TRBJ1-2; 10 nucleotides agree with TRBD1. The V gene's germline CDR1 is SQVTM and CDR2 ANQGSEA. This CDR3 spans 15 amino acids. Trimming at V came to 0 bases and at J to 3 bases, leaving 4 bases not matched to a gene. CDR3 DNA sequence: TGCAGCGTTGAAGATCGACAGGGGGCGCACTATGGCTACACCTTC. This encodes CSVEDRQGAHYGYTF.

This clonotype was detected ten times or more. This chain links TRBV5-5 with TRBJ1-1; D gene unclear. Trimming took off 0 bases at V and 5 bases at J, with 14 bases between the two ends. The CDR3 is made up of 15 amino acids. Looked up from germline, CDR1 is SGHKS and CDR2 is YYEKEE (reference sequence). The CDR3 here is CASSLALAKRTEAFF. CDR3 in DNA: TGTGCCAGCAGCTTGGCCCTGGCTAAGCGAACTGAAGCTTTCTTT.

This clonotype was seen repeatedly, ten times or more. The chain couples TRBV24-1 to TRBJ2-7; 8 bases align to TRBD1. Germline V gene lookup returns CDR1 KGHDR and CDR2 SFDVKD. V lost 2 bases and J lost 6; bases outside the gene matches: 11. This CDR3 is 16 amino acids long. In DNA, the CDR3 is TGTGCCACCAGTGATTCCGGACAGGGACCAACCTCCGAGCAGTACTTC. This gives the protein CATSDSGQGPTSEQYF.

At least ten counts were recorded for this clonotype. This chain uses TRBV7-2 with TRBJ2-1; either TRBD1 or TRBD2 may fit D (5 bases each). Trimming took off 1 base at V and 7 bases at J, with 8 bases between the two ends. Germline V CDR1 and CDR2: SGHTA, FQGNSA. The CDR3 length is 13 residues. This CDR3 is CASSLGGENEQFF. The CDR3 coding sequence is TGTGCCAGCAGCTTAGGAGGGGAAAATGAGCAGTTCTTC.

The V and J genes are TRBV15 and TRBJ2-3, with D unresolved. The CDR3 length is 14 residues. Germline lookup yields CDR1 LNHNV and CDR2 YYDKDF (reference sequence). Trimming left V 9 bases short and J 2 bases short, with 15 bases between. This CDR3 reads CATRHDRATDTQYF. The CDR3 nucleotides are TGTGCCACTCGCCATGACCGGGCCACAGATACGCAGTATTTT.

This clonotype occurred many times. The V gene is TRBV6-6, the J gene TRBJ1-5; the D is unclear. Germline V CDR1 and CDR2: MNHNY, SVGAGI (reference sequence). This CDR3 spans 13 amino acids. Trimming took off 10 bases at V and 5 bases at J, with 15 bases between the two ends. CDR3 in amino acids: CATGLLDHQPQHF. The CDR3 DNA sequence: TGTGCCACCGGACTATTAGATCATCAGCCCCAGCATTTT.

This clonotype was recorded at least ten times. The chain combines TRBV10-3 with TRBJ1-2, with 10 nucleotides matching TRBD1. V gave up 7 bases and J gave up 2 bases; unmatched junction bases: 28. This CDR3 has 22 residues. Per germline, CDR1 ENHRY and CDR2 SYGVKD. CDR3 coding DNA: TGTGCCATCATTCCGACCGGGACAGGGGATCCCGAACCTCCTAAGTACAACTATGGCTACACCTTC. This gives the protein CAIIPTGTGDPEPPKYNYGYTF.

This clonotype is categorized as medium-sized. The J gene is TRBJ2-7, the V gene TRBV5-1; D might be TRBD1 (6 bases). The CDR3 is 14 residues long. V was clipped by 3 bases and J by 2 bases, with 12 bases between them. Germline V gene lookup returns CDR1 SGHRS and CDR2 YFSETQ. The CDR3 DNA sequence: TGCGCCAGCAGCTCAGGGGTAGGAGCCTACGAGCAGTACTTC. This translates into CASSSGVGAYEQYF. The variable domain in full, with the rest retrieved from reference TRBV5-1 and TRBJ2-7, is KAGVTQTPRYLIKTRGQQVTLSCSPISGHRSVSWYQQTPGQGLQFLFEYFSETQRNKGNFPGRFSGRQFSNSRSEMNVSTLELGDSALYLCASSSGVGAYEQYFGPGTRLTVT.

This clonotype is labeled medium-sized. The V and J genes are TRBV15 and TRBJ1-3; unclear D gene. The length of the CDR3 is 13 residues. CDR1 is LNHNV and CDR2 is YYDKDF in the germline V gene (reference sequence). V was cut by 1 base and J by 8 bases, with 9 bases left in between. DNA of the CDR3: TGTGCCACCAGCAGAGTGGAGGTGGACACCATATATTTT. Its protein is CATSRVEVDTIYF.

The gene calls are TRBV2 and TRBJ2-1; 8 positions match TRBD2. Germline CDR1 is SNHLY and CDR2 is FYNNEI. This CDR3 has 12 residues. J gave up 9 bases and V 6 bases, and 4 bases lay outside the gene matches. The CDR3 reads CASSWTSFEQFF. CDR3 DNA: TGTGCCAGCAGCTGGACTAGCTTTGAGCAGTTCTTC.

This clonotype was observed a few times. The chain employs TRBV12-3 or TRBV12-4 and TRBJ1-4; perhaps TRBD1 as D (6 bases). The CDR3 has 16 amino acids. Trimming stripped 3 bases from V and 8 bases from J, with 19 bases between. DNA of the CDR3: TGTGCCAGCAGTTTGAGTGAGGGGGGTTGGGAAGAAAAACTGTTTTTT. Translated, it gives CASSLSEGGWEEKLFF.

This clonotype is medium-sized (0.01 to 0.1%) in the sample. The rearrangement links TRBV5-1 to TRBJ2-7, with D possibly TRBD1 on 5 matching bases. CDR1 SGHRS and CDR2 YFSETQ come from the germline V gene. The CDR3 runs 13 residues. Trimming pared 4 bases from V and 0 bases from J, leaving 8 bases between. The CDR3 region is CASSVDTSYEQYF. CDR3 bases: TGCGCCAGCAGCGTGGACACCTCCTACGAGCAGTACTTC.

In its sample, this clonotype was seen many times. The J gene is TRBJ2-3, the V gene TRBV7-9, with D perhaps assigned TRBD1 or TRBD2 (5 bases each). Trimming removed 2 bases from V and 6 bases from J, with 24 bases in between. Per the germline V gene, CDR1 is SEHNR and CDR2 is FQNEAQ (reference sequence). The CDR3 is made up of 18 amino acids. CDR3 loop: CASSLPRRDPLIRDTQYF. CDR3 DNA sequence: TGTGCCAGCAGCTTACCACGCCGGGACCCTCTCATTCGGGATACGCAGTATTTT.

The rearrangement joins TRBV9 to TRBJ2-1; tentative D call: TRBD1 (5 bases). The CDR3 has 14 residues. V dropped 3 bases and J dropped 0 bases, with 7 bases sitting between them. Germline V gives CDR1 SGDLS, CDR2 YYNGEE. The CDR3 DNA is TGTGCCAGCAGCGGGGGCCCCTCCTACAATGAGCAGTTCTTC. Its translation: CASSGGPSYNEQFF.

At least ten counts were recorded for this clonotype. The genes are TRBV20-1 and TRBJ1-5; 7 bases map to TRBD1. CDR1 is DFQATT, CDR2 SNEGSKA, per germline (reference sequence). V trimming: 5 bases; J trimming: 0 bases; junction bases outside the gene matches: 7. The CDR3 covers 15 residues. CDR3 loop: CSAQDRLNSNQPQHF. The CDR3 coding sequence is TGCAGTGCTCAGGACAGGTTAAATAGCAATCAGCCCCAGCATTTT.

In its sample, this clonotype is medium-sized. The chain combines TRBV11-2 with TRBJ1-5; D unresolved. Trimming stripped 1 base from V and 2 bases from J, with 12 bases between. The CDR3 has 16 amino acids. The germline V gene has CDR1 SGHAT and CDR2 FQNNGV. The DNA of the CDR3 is TGTGCCAGCAGCTTAGGAGGTGGGCCGGGCAATCAGCCCCAGCATTTT. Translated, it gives CASSLGGGPGNQPQHF.

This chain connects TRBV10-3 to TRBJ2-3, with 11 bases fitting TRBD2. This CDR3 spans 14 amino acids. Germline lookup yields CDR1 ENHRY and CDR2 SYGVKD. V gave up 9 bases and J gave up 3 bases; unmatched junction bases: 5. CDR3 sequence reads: CAMRGLAATDTQYF. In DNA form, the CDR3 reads TGTGCCATGCGGGGACTAGCGGCTACAGATACGCAGTATTTT.

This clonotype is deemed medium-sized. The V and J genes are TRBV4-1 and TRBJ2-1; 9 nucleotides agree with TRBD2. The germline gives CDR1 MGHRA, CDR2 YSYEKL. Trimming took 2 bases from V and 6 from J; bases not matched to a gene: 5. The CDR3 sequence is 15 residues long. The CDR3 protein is CASSQRPGLANEQFF. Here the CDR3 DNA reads TGCGCCAGCAGCCAAAGACCGGGACTAGCCAATGAGCAGTTCTTC.

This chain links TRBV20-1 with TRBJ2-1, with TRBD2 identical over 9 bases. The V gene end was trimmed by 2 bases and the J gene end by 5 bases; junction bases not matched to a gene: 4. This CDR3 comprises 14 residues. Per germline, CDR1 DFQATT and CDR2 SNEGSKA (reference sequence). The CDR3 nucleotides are TGCAGTGCTAGACTAGCGGGAAGACACAATGAGCAGTTCTTC. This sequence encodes CSARLAGRHNEQFF.

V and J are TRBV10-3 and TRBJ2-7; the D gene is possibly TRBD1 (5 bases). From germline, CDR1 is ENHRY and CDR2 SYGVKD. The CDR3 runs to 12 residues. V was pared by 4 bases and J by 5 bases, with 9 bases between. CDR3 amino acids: CAISADSNEQYF. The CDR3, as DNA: TGTGCCATCAGTGCCGACAGCAACGAGCAGTACTTC.